This TCR beta chain was sequenced during a study of beta chain features in type 1 diabetes. As concerns this clone: Its antigen is as yet unknown.

Since all of the isolated RNA was reverse transcribed, expressed TCRB transcripts were what got sequenced. Assay used: immunoSEQ multiplex PCR; TCRdb lists only in-frame clones, some missing. The repertoire holds around 360,000 clones, with over 10% as singletons. Whole-study findings and limits: Relative to healthy donors, patients appeared to have naive, central memory and Treg TCRB repertoires that were more similar. Patients with Type 1 diabetes showed moderately but significantly shorter TCRB CDR3s in all four CD4+ subsets. It was possible that PCR favored shorter templates, equally so in patients and controls.

The CDR3 consists of 17 residues. The V gene's germline CDR1 is SQVTM and CDR2 ANQGSEA. V dropped 0 bases and J dropped 7; count of bases not matched to a gene: 13. Input material: naive CD4+ T cells from blood. The V and J genes are TRBV29-1 and TRBJ2-1; the match to TRBD2 covers 9 bases. This sequence originates from a woman aged 18-29 years with type 1 diabetes. The CDR3 loop is CSVEDRGLAGVDNEQFF. CDR3 in DNA: TGCAGCGTTGAAGATCGAGGGTTAGCGGGAGTAGATAATGAGCAGTTCTTC.